This T cell receptor (beta chain) was captured by sequencing in a study of cytomegalovirus exposure and HLA in healthy donors. This CDR3 region has 18 residues. Germline assignment: CDR1 LNHDA and CDR2 SQIVND (reference sequence). J gave up 7 bases and V 6 bases, and 20 bases lay outside the gene matches. This PCR relied on a set of 60 Vbeta primers and 13 Jbeta primers. Per the original data handling: About 11 million of some 80 million unique TCR beta chains were shared, per a later count. Data came from immunoSEQ multiplex PCR; TCRdb stores just in-frame clones and leaves some out. That table supplies the V and J calls and clone size; D and trimming were determined from the DNA. The sample shows hundreds of thousands of clones, 75% to 85% of them seen only once. This clone was seen a single time.

The sequencing sample was made of PBMCs. The chain is built from TRBV19 and TRBJ2-2; TRBD2 matches 7 bases. The clonotype originates from a woman aged 60 to 75 in good health and CMV-seropositive. The CDR3 reads CASSNPNTGLEGSGELFF. DNA of the CDR3: TGTGCCAGTAGCAACCCAAATACAGGACTAGAGGGCAGCGGGGAGCTGTTTTTT.